The entry that follows covers one T cell receptor (beta chain) sequence. The table lists this clonotype with many counts. Its antigen is unknown. No much larger clone is present one base from it, and per-base qualities are unavailable. These data belong to a study of T cells in Graves' hyperthyroidism and ophthalmopathy (dated by TCRdb to about 2019). About the study as a whole: Peripheral blood samples were taken at initial diagnosis, before any treatment was given. The approximately 100 discovery patients were divided at random into training and test sets in a 7:3 ratio. After blood sampling, hyperthyroidism patients were treated with methimazole at a starting dose of 30 mg daily, and ophthalmopathy patients were treated with high-dose intravenous methylprednisolone. Prospective prediction of ophthalmopathy was tested in an independent validation cohort consisting of 18 to 20 hyperthyroidism patients and around 16 patients who later progressed to ophthalmopathy. The study also compared thyroid tissue and blood T-cell repertoires from a handful of Graves' hyperthyroidism patients. According to the paper, TCR Vbeta CDR3 sequencing was carried out on over 130 peripheral blood samples, which came from around 43 ophthalmopathy, around 75 hyperthyroidism and some 17 progressor patients. To identify TCR V-J signatures that set the groups apart, the researchers used a discovery cohort of more than 95 patients, made up of some 41 with Graves' ophthalmopathy and approximately 57 with stable Graves' hyperthyroidism.

The CDR3, cysteine through phenylalanine, is 15 amino acids long. Of the read, only the CDR3 DNA is kept; its 45 bases are in frame from base 1. Based on the germline V gene, the CDR1 and CDR2 sequences are KGHDR and SFDVKD. At the junction V is shortened by 3 bases and J by 2 bases, with 12 bases in between. TCR beta CDR3 regions were amplified from RNA transcripts. For the first round of RT-PCR on the TCR CDR3, the HTBI primer set was used together with the Qiagen OneStep RT-PCR kit. Libraries were constructed in a second round of multiplex PCR, after which size selection and purification were performed. Sequencing of the libraries was done on an Illumina HiSeq2000 using paired-end 100 bp reads. For the original study's pipeline: Raw data were processed with SOAPnuke, discarding reads with adapters, uncalled bases, mean Phred below 15, or no exact constant-primer or identifier match. High-quality paired reads were merged with COPE v1.2.5, and unique nucleotide sequences were defined as clonotypes. MiTCR v1.1 was used to align the clonotypes against IMGT TRBV, TRBD and TRBJ reference segments. Analysis was restricted to V-J combinations with a frequency above 0.0001, which covered 98% to 99.2% of repertoires. The TCS score was defined as F50 (clonal expansion) divided by E x V (chaos), with BLOSUM62-based TCRdist calculated between CDR3 peptides within each V-J. Welch's t-statistics and random forest reduced around 520 V-J features to 10 to 15, which were used in a naive Bayes classifier (R e1071). In TCRdb, the public reads were trimmed at Q25 with fastp and aligned with MiXCR, with productive beta chains retained. Entries that share a CDR3 protein sequence are merged under the most common genes and DNA. The V and J calls here are based on TCRdb, not the publication. For this sample there are about 290,000 distinct CDR3 sequences; 15% to 20% appear just once. The ten most abundant clones make up roughly 39% of the sample.

Moderately to severely active disease, a Clinical Activity Score of at least 3, a NOSPECS grade of at least 4, and a duration under 3 months were present in ophthalmopathy patients. Any patient with an uncontrolled infection, another autoimmune disease, pregnancy or lactation was excluded. Diagnoses were based on clinical symptoms, serum thyroxine and TRAb, thyroid ultrasound and orbital computed tomography. Ficoll-Paque density gradient centrifugation was used to isolate PBMCs from 8 to 10 ml of fresh peripheral blood. Total RNA was extracted using Trizol reagent, and RNA quality was assessed on an Agilent 2100 Bioanalyzer. Overall study outcomes, separate from this receptor: In validation, progression to ophthalmopathy was predicted by the model with 70% to 71% sensitivity and just over 72% specificity, a median of about 6 months before onset. Ophthalmopathy was separated from stable hyperthyroidism by a 13 V-J signature model, with about 86% sensitivity and roughly 84% specificity obtained in cross-validation and 80%/75% obtained in testing. Most expanded thyroid clonotypes (frequency above 0.001) were also detected in blood, a finding suggesting that blood repertoires may reflect thyroid immune responses. No statistical method was used to set the sample size in advance, and investigators knew the group allocation.

The clonotype was recovered from a man aged 45-60 years with Graves' ophthalmopathy. The sample taken for sequencing was blood. The chain is encoded by TRBV24-1 joined to TRBJ2-5; 6 matching bases give a weak D call of TRBD1. The sequence in DNA is TGTGCCACCAGTGATGGGGGCCCAAGTCAAGAGACCCAGTACTTC. The translation is CATSDGGPSQETQYF.